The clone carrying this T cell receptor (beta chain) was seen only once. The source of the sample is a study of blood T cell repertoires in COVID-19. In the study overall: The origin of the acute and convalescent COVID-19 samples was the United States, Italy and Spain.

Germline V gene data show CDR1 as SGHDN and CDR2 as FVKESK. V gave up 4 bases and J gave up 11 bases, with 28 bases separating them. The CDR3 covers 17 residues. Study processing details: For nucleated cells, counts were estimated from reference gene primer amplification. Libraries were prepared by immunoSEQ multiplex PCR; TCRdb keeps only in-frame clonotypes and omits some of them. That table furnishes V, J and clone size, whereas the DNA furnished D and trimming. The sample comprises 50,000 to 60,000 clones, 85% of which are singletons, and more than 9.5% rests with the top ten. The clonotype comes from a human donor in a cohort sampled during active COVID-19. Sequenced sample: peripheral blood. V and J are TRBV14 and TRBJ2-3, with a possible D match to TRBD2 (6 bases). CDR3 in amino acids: CASSPSYIGTLPGGQYF. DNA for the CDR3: TGTGCCAGCAGCCCTAGTTATATCGGGACCCTACCCGGGGGGCAGTATTTT.